The 8 T cell receptor beta chains reported below all come from one sample, sequenced in a study of blood T cells in healthy people across ages. A sample-barcoded 5' primer and a J-beta primer mix were used in a second PCR of about 7 to 12 cycles. TCRdb passed the 5' RACE reads through MiXCR, listing each CDR3 protein once. Here the sample spans 1,300,000 or so distinct CDR3 sequences, around 55% being singletons. What was sequenced was blood. The receptors shown here come from a man younger than 35 in good health.

V and J are TRBV4-1 and TRBJ2-1, with D uncertain. Germline V lookup: CDR1 MGHRA, CDR2 YSYEKL. The CDR3 extends over 15 amino acids. V was clipped by 0 bases and J by 10 bases, with 16 bases between them. DNA for the CDR3: TGCGCCAGCAGCCAAGATCTTAATACTGGCTACGAGCAGTTCTTC. Translation: CASSQDLNTGYEQFF.

The V and J genes are TRBV29-1 and TRBJ2-1; D call uncertain. This CDR3 has 12 residues. The germline V gene encodes CDR1 SQVTM and CDR2 ANQGSEA. Trimming took off 5 bases at V and 0 bases at J, with 5 bases between the two ends. CDR3 residues: CSVQVSYNEQFF. The DNA of the CDR3 is TGCAGCGTTCAGGTCTCCTACAATGAGCAGTTCTTC.

The chain joins TRBV12-3 or TRBV12-4 to TRBJ2-3; D tentatively fits TRBD1 or TRBD2 (5 bases each). Trimming took off 2 bases at V and 3 bases at J, with 12 bases between the two ends. This CDR3 is 15 amino acids long. This CDR3 is CASSLQGRRTDTQYF. The DNA for the CDR3 is TGTGCCAGCAGTTTACAGGGACGGAGAACAGATACGCAGTATTTT.

V gene TRBV4-2 combines with J gene TRBJ2-5; perhaps D is TRBD1 or TRBD2 (5 bases each). CDR3 length: 15 residues. V dropped 0 bases and J dropped 5 bases, with 13 bases sitting between them. In germline, CDR1 is LGHNA, CDR2 YNFKEQ. Here the CDR3 reads CASSQERSGLETQYF. CDR3 sequence (DNA): TGTGCCAGCAGCCAAGAGAGGTCGGGGCTGGAGACCCAGTACTTC.

Concerning this clonotype: A single base separates this from a much larger clone, so it may be a read error. V usage is TRBV27 and J usage is TRBJ2-1; 8 bases agree with TRBD2. CDR3 length equals 15 residues. Germline CDR1 MNHEY, CDR2 SMNVEV (reference sequence). This chain's CDR3 is CASSFLAGSYNERYF. The DNA of the CDR3 is TGTGCCAGCAGTTTCCTAGCGGGCTCCTACAATGAGCGGTACTTC.

The CDR3 region is CASSQLGRTAQYAGELFF. The CDR3 nucleotides are TGCGCCAGCAGCCAGTTAGGTCGGACAGCCCAATACGCCGGGGAGCTGTTTTTT. V and J are TRBV4-1 and TRBJ2-2; tentatively, D is TRBD1 (6 bases). This CDR3 is 18 amino acids long. In germline, CDR1 is MGHRA, CDR2 YSYEKL. V was shortened by 3 bases and J by 6 bases, with 23 bases between the two germline ends.

The rearrangement joins TRBV7-8 to TRBJ1-2; D gene uncertain. Germline assignment: CDR1 SGHVS and CDR2 FQNEAQ. Trimming pared 5 bases from V and 7 bases from J, leaving 11 bases between. The CDR3 has 12 amino acids. CDR3 DNA: TGTGCCAGCAGCCTCTCGACGAGTGGCTACACCTTC. This sequence encodes CASSLSTSGYTF.

This clonotype was seen a handful of times. This chain links TRBV29-1 with TRBJ1-1, with a tentative D call TRBD1 (5 bases). CDR1 SQVTM and CDR2 ANQGSEA come from the germline V gene. The CDR3 has 12 residues. Trimming cost V 4 bases and J 4 bases, with 10 bases left between them. This CDR3 is CSVGREATEAFF. The DNA for the CDR3 is TGCAGCGTTGGCAGGGAGGCCACTGAAGCTTTCTTT.